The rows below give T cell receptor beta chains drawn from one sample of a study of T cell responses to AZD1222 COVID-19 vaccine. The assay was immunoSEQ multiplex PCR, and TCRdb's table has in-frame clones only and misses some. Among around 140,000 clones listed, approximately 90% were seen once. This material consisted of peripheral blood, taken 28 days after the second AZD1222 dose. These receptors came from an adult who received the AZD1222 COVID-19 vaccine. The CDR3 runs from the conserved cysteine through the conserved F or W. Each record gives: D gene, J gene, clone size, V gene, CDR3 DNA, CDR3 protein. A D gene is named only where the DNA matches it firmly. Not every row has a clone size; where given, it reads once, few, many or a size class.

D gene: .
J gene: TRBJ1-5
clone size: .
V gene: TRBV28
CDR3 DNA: TGTGCCAGCAGTTTAAGTACGGGCATTTACAATCAGCCCCAGCATTTT
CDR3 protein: CASSLSTGIYNQPQHF

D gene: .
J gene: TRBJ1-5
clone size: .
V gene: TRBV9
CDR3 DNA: TGTGCCAGCAGCGTGAGCCGGGGCCCTAATCAGCCCCAGCATTTT
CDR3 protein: CASSVSRGPNQPQHF

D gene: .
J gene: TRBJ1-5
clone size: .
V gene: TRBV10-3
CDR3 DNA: TGTGCCATCAGTGACCGACAGGGCAATCAGCCCCAGCATTTT
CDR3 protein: CAISDRQGNQPQHF

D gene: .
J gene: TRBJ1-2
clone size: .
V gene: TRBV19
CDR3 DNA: TGTGCCAGTAGTCTTACCGCGGCCGGGAACTATGGCTACACCTTC
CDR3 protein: CASSLTAAGNYGYTF

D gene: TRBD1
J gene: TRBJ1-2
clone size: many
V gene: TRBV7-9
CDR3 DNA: TGTGCCAGCAGCCCCACAGGGGATCGGGGCTACACCTTC
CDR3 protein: CASSPTGDRGYTF

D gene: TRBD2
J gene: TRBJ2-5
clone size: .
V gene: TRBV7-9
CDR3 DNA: TGTGCCAGCAGCTTTACTAGCGGGCCTTCGGAGACCCAGTACTTC
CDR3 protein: CASSFTSGPSETQYF

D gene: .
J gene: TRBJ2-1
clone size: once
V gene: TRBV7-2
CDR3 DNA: TGTGCCAGCGCGATGGGTTCCTACAATGAGCAGTTCTTC
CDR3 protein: CASAMGSYNEQFF

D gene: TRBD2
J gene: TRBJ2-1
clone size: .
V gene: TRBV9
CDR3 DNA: TGTGCCAGCAGCGTTAGGGGTAGCGGGGTCTACAATGAGCAGTTCTTC
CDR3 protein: CASSVRGSGVYNEQFF

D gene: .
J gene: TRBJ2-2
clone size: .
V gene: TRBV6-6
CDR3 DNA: TGTGCCAGCAGCCTTTGGGGCCCGAGGACCGGGGAGCTGTTTTTT
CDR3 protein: CASSLWGPRTGELFF

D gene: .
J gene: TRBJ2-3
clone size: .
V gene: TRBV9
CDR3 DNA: TGTGCCAGCAGCGTAGACGGATTCACAGATACGCAGTATTTT
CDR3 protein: CASSVDGFTDTQYF

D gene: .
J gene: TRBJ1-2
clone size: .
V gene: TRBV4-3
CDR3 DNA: TGCGCCAGCAGCCAAGACAGGGAAGGCGGCTATGGCTACACCTTC
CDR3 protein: CASSQDREGGYGYTF